This T cell receptor beta chain appears in the sequencing data of a study of T cell responses to AZD1222 COVID-19 vaccine. Broader study findings: At baseline, seropositivity was found in only five or six AZD1222 recipients. Epitopes outside B.1.351 and B.1.1.7 mutated regions reportedly drew nearly half of spike TCRs. Rises in breadth and depth of Spike-specific TCRs came after two AZD1222 doses.

Comments on this clone: Its target is not known.

Libraries were prepared by immunoSEQ multiplex PCR; TCRdb keeps only in-frame clonotypes and omits some of them. The sample carries approximately 110,000 clones, roughly 90% recorded once. Germline CDR1 is SQVTM and CDR2 is ANQGSEA. The V and J ends lost 6 bases and 3 bases respectively, with 15 bases between them. The CDR3 totals 14 residues. The TCR sequence derives from an adult who received the AZD1222 COVID-19 vaccine. Sequencing used peripheral blood, obtained 28 days after the second AZD1222 dose. The genes are TRBV29-1 and TRBJ2-1; D tentatively reads TRBD1 or TRBD2 (5 bases each). The CDR3 sequence: CSVGTPDYYNEQFF. The CDR3 DNA is TGCAGCGTGGGGACCCCAGACTACTACAATGAGCAGTTCTTC.